Listed below are T cell receptor beta chains from one sample, sequenced in a study of Ad26.COV2.S vaccination and SARS-CoV-2 variants. Sequencing was performed with immunoSEQ multiplex PCR; in TCRdb, only in-frame clones are kept and a portion is missing. The sample lists around 370,000 clones, about 92% occurring once. The sample here was peripheral blood, taken after recovery from COVID-19. The receptors were gathered from a human donor who had recovered from COVID-19. The CDR3 runs from the conserved cysteine through the conserved F or W. Fields, in order: D gene, clone size, V gene, J gene, CDR3 DNA, CDR3 protein. The D gene is left open where the match is weak. The size entry is marked missing in some rows and otherwise reads once, few, many or a size class.

D: .
size: .
V: TRBV27
J: TRBJ2-1
DNA: TGTGCCAGCAGTTTCGGCAATGAGCAGTTCTTC
CDR3: CASSFGNEQFF

D: .
size: .
V: TRBV19
J: TRBJ1-1
DNA: TGTGCCAGTATCTCAGTCGGCCTACCTGAAGCTTTCTTT
CDR3: CASISVGLPEAFF

D: .
size: .
V: TRBV10-3
J: TRBJ2-7
DNA: TGTGCCATCAGTGAGTCGGGCTACGAGCAGTACTTC
CDR3: CAISESGYEQYF

D: .
size: .
V: TRBV29-1
J: TRBJ1-4
DNA: TGCAGCGGCCACCTTGGGGAAAAACTGTTTTTT
CDR3: CSGHLGEKLFF

D: .
size: few
V: TRBV6-1
J: TRBJ1-5
DNA: TGTGCCAGCAGTGAAGCCCGGGATAATAGCAATCAGCCCCAGCATTTT
CDR3: CASSEARDNSNQPQHF

D: .
size: .
V: TRBV7-2
J: TRBJ1-6
DNA: TGTGCCAGCAGCCGGGTCCAGGGGTACAATTCACCCCTCCACTTT
CDR3: CASSRVQGYNSPLHF

D: .
size: .
V: TRBV7-2
J: TRBJ1-1
DNA: TGTGCCAGCAGCTTAGCAGGGACACTTGAAGCTTTCTTT
CDR3: CASSLAGTLEAFF

D: .
size: .
V: TRBV2
J: TRBJ1-1
DNA: TGTGCCAGCAGGGGAAGCCTTGGGGTAAAGACTGAAGCTTTCTTT
CDR3: CASRGSLGVKTEAFF

D: .
size: .
V: TRBV4-3
J: TRBJ2-7
DNA: TGCGCCAGCAGCCAAGGAGCGGACGCTTCCTACGAGCAGTACTTC
CDR3: CASSQGADASYEQYF

D: TRBD1
size: .
V: TRBV5-6
J: TRBJ1-2
DNA: TGTGCCAGCAGCTGGGGGACAGGGGGGTACTATGGCTACACCTTC
CDR3: CASSWGTGGYYGYTF

D: .
size: .
V: TRBV5-1
J: TRBJ2-5
DNA: TGCGCCAGCAGCCTATACCAAGAGACCCAGTACTTC
CDR3: CASSLYQETQYF

D: .
size: .
V: TRBV9
J: TRBJ1-1
DNA: TGTGCCAGCAGCCCTCATGAGGGTACTGAAGCTTTCTTT
CDR3: CASSPHEGTEAFF

D: .
size: .
V: TRBV9
J: TRBJ2-7
DNA: TGTGCCAGCAGCGTAGGGTCAGGGTATGGCTACGAGCAGTACTTC
CDR3: CASSVGSGYGYEQYF

D: TRBD2
size: once
V: TRBV27
J: TRBJ2-7
DNA: TGTGCCAGCAGCTCCACTAGCGGAGCTTGGGAGCAGTACTTC
CDR3: CASSSTSGAWEQYF

D: TRBD1
size: .
V: TRBV5-1
J: TRBJ1-1
DNA: TGCGCCAGCACCCCCAGACAGGGGAACGCTGAAGCTTTCTTT
CDR3: CASTPRQGNAEAFF

D: .
size: .
V: TRBV2
J: TRBJ2-1
DNA: TGTGCCAGCAACCTGCAGGGCAACAATGAGCAGTTCTTC
CDR3: CASNLQGNNEQFF

D: .
size: .
V: TRBV2
J: TRBJ2-5
DNA: TGTGCCAGCAGTGAAGGTCCAGGACAAGAGACCCAGTACTTC
CDR3: CASSEGPGQETQYF

D: .
size: .
V: TRBV20-1
J: TRBJ2-5
DNA: TGCAGTGCGGAGAACCAGGGGACCCAGTACTTC
CDR3: CSAENQGTQYF

D: TRBD2
size: .
V: TRBV13
J: TRBJ2-7
DNA: TGTGCCAGCAGTGGGGCCGGGACTAGCGGGGGGTACGAGCAGTACTTC
CDR3: CASSGAGTSGGYEQYF

D: TRBD2
size: .
V: TRBV27
J: TRBJ2-5
DNA: TGTGCCAGCAGTAAGCGGGGGGGCTGGGTTCAAGAGACCCAGTACTTC
CDR3: CASSKRGGWVQETQYF

D: .
size: .
V: TRBV11-2
J: TRBJ2-3
DNA: TGTGCCAGCAGCTTAAGGGTGGCTCCCCTTAGCACAGATACGCAGTATTTT
CDR3: CASSLRVAPLSTDTQYF

D: .
size: .
V: TRBV12-5
J: TRBJ1-1
DNA: TGTGCTAGTGGTTTGGACGGAAGGATGAACACTGAAGCTTTCTTT
CDR3: CASGLDGRMNTEAFF